This entry features one T cell receptor beta chain sequence. This clonotype was observed a few times. No antigen is known for it. One junction end does not reproduce the germline sequence, and a read error may be involved. Hyperthyroidism patients were newly diagnosed, with disease duration under 2 months, and aged 18 to 65 years. Anyone with other autoimmune diseases, uncontrolled infections, pregnancy or lactation was excluded from the study. Clinical symptoms, serum thyroxine, TRAb, thyroid ultrasound and orbital computed tomography formed the basis of the diagnosis. Total RNA was extracted using Trizol reagent, and RNA quality was checked on an Agilent 2100 Bioanalyzer. The data were obtained in a study of Graves' ophthalmopathy and Graves' hyperthyroidism listed by TCRdb under 2018. For the wider study: A patient counted as having stable hyperthyroidism if there was no progression to ophthalmopathy within 18 months of follow-up. The study used TCR beta repertoire signatures to distinguish Graves' ophthalmopathy from Graves' hyperthyroidism and to predict progression to ophthalmopathy. To explore V-J signatures distinguishing ophthalmopathy from hyperthyroidism, a discovery set of under 110 patients (fewer than 45 ophthalmopathy, roughly 56 stable hyperthyroidism) was enrolled. T-cell repertoires of thyroid tissue and blood were compared in six or seven hyperthyroidism patients. In total, around 130 blood samples were TCR-sequenced: some 43 ophthalmopathy, over 70 hyperthyroidism and approximately 17 hyperthyroidism-to-ophthalmopathy patients. An independent validation cohort comprised fewer than 20 hyperthyroidism patients and about 16 patients who later progressed from hyperthyroidism to ophthalmopathy. Following sampling, methimazole starting at 30 mg daily was administered to hyperthyroidism patients, and high-dose intravenous methylprednisolone was administered to ophthalmopathy patients. Results and caveats for the whole study, not just this receptor: In cross-validation, the 13-signature model distinguished ophthalmopathy from stable hyperthyroidism with 87.88% sensitivity and 81.08% specificity, while in the test set the corresponding values were around 79% and 71%. No statistical method was used to predetermine the sample size, and group allocation was not hidden from the investigators. In validation, the model predicted ophthalmopathy progression with about 71% sensitivity and roughly 72% specificity; 12 predicted patients were CT-confirmed with GO in a median of approximately six months. Most expanded thyroid clonotypes with a frequency above 0.001 also appeared in blood, which suggests that blood repertoires may reflect the immune response in the thyroid.

The germline V gene sets CDR1 to WSHSY and CDR2 to SAAADI. Taken from cysteine to phenylalanine, the CDR3 has 16 residues. Just CDR3 DNA is preserved here, 48 bases in frame from base 1. TCR beta CDR3 regions were amplified from RNA transcripts for repertoire sequencing. The first round of RT-PCR was done with HTBI primers and the Qiagen OneStep RT-PCR kit, and was followed by a second round of multiplex PCR, then size selection and purification. Libraries were sequenced on an Illumina HiSeq2000 using paired-end 100 bp reads. In the original analysis: SOAPnuke was used to process the reads, removing any read that contained adapters or uncalled bases, had a mean Phred below 15, or lacked an exact match to the constant primer or identifier. High-quality paired reads were merged with COPE v1.2.5. Clonotypes were defined as unique nucleotide sequences and were aligned to IMGT TRB V, D and J references using MiTCR v1.1. The analysis was limited to V-J combinations with a frequency above 0.0001, which together covered more than 98% of repertoires. For each V-J combination, a TCR clonal expansion and chaos score was defined as F50 clonal expansion divided by the chaos observed in the TCRdist matrix. Welch's t-statistics and random forest were used to reduce the features to approximately 13 V-J combinations, which were then used as input to a naive Bayes classifier. The similarity between thyroid and blood repertoires was quantified using the Morisita-Horn index. TCRdb itself trimmed the public reads at Q25 with fastp, ran MiXCR and retained productive beta chains. When rows share a CDR3 protein, they turn into one entry using the most common DNA and genes. TCRdb, not the authors, supplied the V and J calls. This sample gives some 1.1 million distinct CDR3 sequences in total; about 38% of them show up just once. The ten most abundant clones make up over 8.5% of the sample.

The sequencing sample was made of peripheral blood or thyroid tissue (not recorded which). This chain joins TRBV10-2 to TRBJ2-5, with the D gene not clear enough to name. This sequence was found in an adult man with Graves' hyperthyroidism. The sequence in DNA is TGTGCCAGCAGTGAATCTGTGGGCATAACCCGAGAGACCCAGTACTTC. Protein translation: CASSESVGITRETQYF.